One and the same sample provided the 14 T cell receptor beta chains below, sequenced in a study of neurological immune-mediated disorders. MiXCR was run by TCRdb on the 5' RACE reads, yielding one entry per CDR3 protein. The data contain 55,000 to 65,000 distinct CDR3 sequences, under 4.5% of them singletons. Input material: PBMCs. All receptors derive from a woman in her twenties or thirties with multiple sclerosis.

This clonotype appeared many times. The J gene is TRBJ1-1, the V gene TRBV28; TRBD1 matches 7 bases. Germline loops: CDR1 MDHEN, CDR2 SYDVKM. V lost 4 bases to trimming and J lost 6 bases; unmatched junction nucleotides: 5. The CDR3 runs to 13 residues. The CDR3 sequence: CASSSSQGAEAFF. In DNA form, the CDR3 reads TGTGCCAGCAGTTCCTCCCAGGGGGCTGAAGCTTTCTTT.

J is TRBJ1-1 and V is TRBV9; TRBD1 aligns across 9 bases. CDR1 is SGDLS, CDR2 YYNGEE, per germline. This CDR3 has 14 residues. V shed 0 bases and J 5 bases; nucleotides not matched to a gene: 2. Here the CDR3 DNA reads TGTGCCAGCAGCGTAGAGGACAGGGGAACTGAAGCTTTCTTT. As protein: CASSVEDRGTEAFF.

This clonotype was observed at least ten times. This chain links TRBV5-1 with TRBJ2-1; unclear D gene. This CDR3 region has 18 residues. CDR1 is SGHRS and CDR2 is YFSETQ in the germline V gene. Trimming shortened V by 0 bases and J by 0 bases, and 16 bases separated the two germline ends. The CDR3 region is CASSLGSSALSSYNEQFF. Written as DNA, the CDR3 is TGCGCCAGCAGCTTGGGTTCATCGGCCCTGAGCTCCTACAATGAGCAGTTCTTC.

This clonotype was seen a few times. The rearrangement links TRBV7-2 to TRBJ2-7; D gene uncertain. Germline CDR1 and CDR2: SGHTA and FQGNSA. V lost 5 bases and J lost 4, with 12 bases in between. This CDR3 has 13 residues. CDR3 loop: CASSRSIWYEQYF. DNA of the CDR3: TGTGCCAGCAGCAGGTCTATTTGGTACGAGCAGTACTTC.

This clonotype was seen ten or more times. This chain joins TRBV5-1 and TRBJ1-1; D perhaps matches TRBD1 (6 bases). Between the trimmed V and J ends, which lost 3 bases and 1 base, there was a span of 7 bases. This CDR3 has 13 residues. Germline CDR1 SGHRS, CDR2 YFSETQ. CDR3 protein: CASSSTGNTEAFF. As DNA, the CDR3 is TGCGCCAGCAGCTCGACAGGGAACACTGAAGCTTTCTTT.

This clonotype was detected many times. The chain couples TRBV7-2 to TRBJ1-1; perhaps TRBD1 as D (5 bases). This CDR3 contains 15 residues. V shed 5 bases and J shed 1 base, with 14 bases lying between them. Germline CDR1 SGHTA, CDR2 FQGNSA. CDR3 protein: CASSPRRGQNTEAFF. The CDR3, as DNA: TGTGCCAGCAGCCCGAGGCGGGGCCAGAACACTGAAGCTTTCTTT.

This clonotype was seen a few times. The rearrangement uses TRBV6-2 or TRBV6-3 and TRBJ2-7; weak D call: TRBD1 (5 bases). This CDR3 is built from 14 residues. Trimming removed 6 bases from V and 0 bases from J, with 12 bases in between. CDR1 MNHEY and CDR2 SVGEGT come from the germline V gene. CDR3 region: CASRPLTGSYEQYF. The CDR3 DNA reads TGTGCCAGCAGGCCACTCACAGGCTCCTACGAGCAGTACTTC.

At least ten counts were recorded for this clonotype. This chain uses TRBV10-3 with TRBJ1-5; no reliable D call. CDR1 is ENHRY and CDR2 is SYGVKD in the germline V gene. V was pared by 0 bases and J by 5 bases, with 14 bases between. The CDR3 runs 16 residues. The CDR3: CAISESTPGSDQPQHF. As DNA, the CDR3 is TGTGCCATCAGTGAGTCCACCCCGGGTAGTGATCAGCCCCAGCATTTT.

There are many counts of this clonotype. CDR3 sequence (DNA): TGCGCCAGCAGCTTGAACTACGGCTACGAGCAGTACTTC. It codes for CASSLNYGYEQYF. The rearrangement joins TRBV5-1 to TRBJ2-7, with D uncertain. Germline CDR1 is SGHRS and CDR2 is YFSETQ. The CDR3 contains 13 residues. V was cut by 1 base and J by 3 bases, with 8 bases left in between.

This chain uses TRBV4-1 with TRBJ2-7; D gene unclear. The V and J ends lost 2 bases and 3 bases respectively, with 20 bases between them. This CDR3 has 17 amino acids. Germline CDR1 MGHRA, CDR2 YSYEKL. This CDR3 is CASSQTAPVTDLYEQYF. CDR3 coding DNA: TGCGCCAGCAGCCAAACCGCCCCTGTGACGGACCTCTACGAGCAGTACTTC.

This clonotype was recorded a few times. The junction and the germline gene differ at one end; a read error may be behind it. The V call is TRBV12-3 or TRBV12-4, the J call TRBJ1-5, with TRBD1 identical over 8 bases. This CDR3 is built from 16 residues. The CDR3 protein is CASSLAGGGGNQPQNF. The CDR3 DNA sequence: TGTGCCAGCAGTCTTGCAGGGGGCGGAGGCAATCAGCCCCAGAATTTT.

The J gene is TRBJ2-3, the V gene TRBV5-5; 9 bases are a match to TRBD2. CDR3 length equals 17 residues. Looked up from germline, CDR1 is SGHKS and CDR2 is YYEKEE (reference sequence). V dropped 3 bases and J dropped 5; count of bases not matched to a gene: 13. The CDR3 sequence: CASSSGARGGARDTQYF. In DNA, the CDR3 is TGTGCCAGCAGCTCTGGGGCCCGCGGGGGGGCAAGAGATACGCAGTATTTT.

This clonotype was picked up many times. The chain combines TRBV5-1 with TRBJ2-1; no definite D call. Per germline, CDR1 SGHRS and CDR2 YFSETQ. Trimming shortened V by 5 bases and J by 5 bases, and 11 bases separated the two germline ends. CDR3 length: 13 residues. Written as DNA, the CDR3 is TGCGCCAGCAGTACGCAACAGCACAATGAGCAGTTCTTC. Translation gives CASSTQQHNEQFF.

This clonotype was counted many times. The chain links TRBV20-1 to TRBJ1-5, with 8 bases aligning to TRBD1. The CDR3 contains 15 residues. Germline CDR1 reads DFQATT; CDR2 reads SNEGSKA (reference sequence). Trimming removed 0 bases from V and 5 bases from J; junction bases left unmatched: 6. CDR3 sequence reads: CSARDPQGAHQPQHF. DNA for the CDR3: TGCAGTGCTAGAGACCCCCAGGGGGCTCATCAGCCCCAGCATTTT.